This T cell receptor beta chain comes out of a study of control samples from healthy donors and cancer patients. Clones were sequenced by immunoSEQ multiplex PCR, and TCRdb holds only the in-frame ones, with some missing. The sample yields 100,000 to 150,000 clones, 70% to 90% seen once. Germline values: CDR1 SGHNT, CDR2 YENEEA. The CDR3 is made up of 15 amino acids. With 5 bases clipped from V and 4 bases from J, the junction kept 5 bases outside the gene matches. This TCR was recovered from a man aged 45-65 years in good health. What was sequenced was blood. The gene calls are TRBV11-3 and TRBJ2-1, with TRBD2 identical over 10 bases. CDR3 in amino acids: CASSAALAGYNEQFF. CDR3 sequence (DNA): TGTGCCAGCAGCGCAGCACTAGCGGGGTACAATGAGCAGTTCTTC.